Listed below are T cell receptor beta chains from one sample, sequenced in a study of T cell responses to AZD1222 COVID-19 vaccine. Sequenced by immunoSEQ multiplex PCR; TCRdb stores in-frame clones only, minus some. The table lists roughly 120,000 clones, 88% of them singletons. The input for sequencing was peripheral blood, taken on day 0 of AZD1222 vaccination. These receptors were collected from an adult in good health. Each CDR3 is given with its conserved first and last residue. Fields, in order: clone size, D gene, J gene, V gene, CDR3 DNA, CDR3 protein. D genes are given only for firm matches. Rows may omit the clone size; those that give it use once, few, many or a size class.

clone_size: -; d_call: TRBD1; j_call: TRBJ2-7; v_call: TRBV12-3/TRBV12-4; cdr3_nt: TGTGCCAGCAGTAAGGACAGGGGTGACGAGCAGTACTTC; cdr3_aa: CASSKDRGDEQYF
clone_size: -; d_call: -; j_call: TRBJ2-2; v_call: TRBV11-2; cdr3_nt: TGTGCCAGCAGCCCCACCGGGGAGCTGTTTTTT; cdr3_aa: CASSPTGELFF
clone_size: -; d_call: -; j_call: TRBJ2-1; v_call: TRBV10-3; cdr3_nt: TGTGCCATCAGTGGAAGGACGGAAAATGAGCAGTTCTTC; cdr3_aa: CAISGRTENEQFF
clone_size: -; d_call: -; j_call: TRBJ1-2; v_call: TRBV27; cdr3_nt: TGTGCCAGCAGGGGCCTCGGGGGCAGCCCCCAAGGCTACACCTTC; cdr3_aa: CASRGLGGSPQGYTF
clone_size: once; d_call: -; j_call: TRBJ2-7; v_call: TRBV12-3/TRBV12-4; cdr3_nt: TGTGCCAGCAGCCCCTCCAGAGCCTACGAGCAGTACTTC; cdr3_aa: CASSPSRAYEQYF
clone_size: -; d_call: TRBD1; j_call: TRBJ2-3; v_call: TRBV14; cdr3_nt: TGTGCCAGCAGCCAAGATTTGGGACAGGGGGCAGATACGCAGTATTTT; cdr3_aa: CASSQDLGQGADTQYF
clone_size: -; d_call: TRBD1; j_call: TRBJ1-1; v_call: TRBV5-6; cdr3_nt: TGTGCCAGCAGCGAGCCACAGGGGTTAGTCACTGAAGCTTTCTTT; cdr3_aa: CASSEPQGLVTEAFF
clone_size: -; d_call: TRBD2; j_call: TRBJ2-5; v_call: TRBV9; cdr3_nt: TGTGCCAGCAGCGAGGCCCCCCGGGGGGGCTTGGAGACCCAGTACTTC; cdr3_aa: CASSEAPRGGLETQYF
clone_size: few; d_call: -; j_call: TRBJ1-1; v_call: TRBV14; cdr3_nt: TGTGCCAGCAGCCCTGCAGGTCGGGGTATGAACACTGAAGCTTTCTTT; cdr3_aa: CASSPAGRGMNTEAFF
clone_size: -; d_call: TRBD2; j_call: TRBJ2-4; v_call: TRBV2; cdr3_nt: TGTGCCAGCAGTGAAGCAGGTGGGCGGCTAGCGGGAGGGCCGAAGTGGAACATTCAGTACTTC; cdr3_aa: CASSEAGGRLAGGPKWNIQYF
clone_size: once; d_call: -; j_call: TRBJ2-7; v_call: TRBV12-3/TRBV12-4; cdr3_nt: TGTGCCAGCAGTTTATGGGTTTACGAGCAGTACTTC; cdr3_aa: CASSLWVYEQYF
clone_size: -; d_call: -; j_call: TRBJ1-2; v_call: TRBV30; cdr3_nt: TGTGCCTGGAGTGTACGGCCCCGAGGGGGAGGCGACTATGGCTACACCTTC; cdr3_aa: CAWSVRPRGGGDYGYTF
clone_size: -; d_call: -; j_call: TRBJ2-2; v_call: TRBV24-1; cdr3_nt: TGTGCCACCGCCAGTACGCGCCCGAACACCGGGGAGCTGTTTTTT; cdr3_aa: CATASTRPNTGELFF
clone_size: -; d_call: -; j_call: TRBJ1-5; v_call: TRBV24-1; cdr3_nt: TGTGCCACCAGTACGGGGGGCTCTCAGCCCCAGCATTTT; cdr3_aa: CATSTGGSQPQHF
clone_size: -; d_call: TRBD1; j_call: TRBJ2-7; v_call: TRBV9; cdr3_nt: TGTGCCAGCAGCGTTGGACAGGTTTCCTACGAGCAGTACTTC; cdr3_aa: CASSVGQVSYEQYF
clone_size: -; d_call: -; j_call: TRBJ2-3; v_call: TRBV9; cdr3_nt: TGTGCCAGCAGCGTAGCTACAGGAGATACGCAGTATTTT; cdr3_aa: CASSVATGDTQYF
clone_size: -; d_call: -; j_call: TRBJ2-5; v_call: TRBV7-2; cdr3_nt: TGTGCCAGCAGCCAGAACTCGCCAGAGACCCAGTACTTC; cdr3_aa: CASSQNSPETQYF
clone_size: -; d_call: -; j_call: TRBJ1-1; v_call: TRBV7-3; cdr3_nt: TGTGCCAGCAGCTTAACGCGGCAGGGGCGGACTGAAGCTTTCTTT; cdr3_aa: CASSLTRQGRTEAFF
clone_size: -; d_call: TRBD2; j_call: TRBJ2-3; v_call: TRBV10-3; cdr3_nt: TGTGCCATCAGTGGTGGGGGGGGCACAGATACGCAGTATTTT; cdr3_aa: CAISGGGGTDTQYF
clone_size: -; d_call: -; j_call: TRBJ1-3; v_call: TRBV18; cdr3_nt: TGTGCCAGCTCACCATCGGGGGGCACTGGAAACACCATATATTTT; cdr3_aa: CASSPSGGTGNTIYF
clone_size: -; d_call: -; j_call: TRBJ2-5; v_call: TRBV28; cdr3_nt: TGTGCCAGCAGTTTCCCGGCGGCAGAGACCCAGTACTTC; cdr3_aa: CASSFPAAETQYF
clone_size: -; d_call: -; j_call: TRBJ1-2; v_call: TRBV7-2; cdr3_nt: TGTGCCAGCAGCTTAGTGACGGTAAACTATGGCTACACCTTC; cdr3_aa: CASSLVTVNYGYTF
clone_size: -; d_call: -; j_call: TRBJ2-5; v_call: TRBV11-2; cdr3_nt: TGTGCCAGCAGCTTTCCCCGGGGAGAGACCCAGTACTTC; cdr3_aa: CASSFPRGETQYF
clone_size: -; d_call: -; j_call: TRBJ2-7; v_call: TRBV7-9; cdr3_nt: TGTGCCAGCAGCTTAGTGAGCGACAGACCCTACGAGCAGTACTTC; cdr3_aa: CASSLVSDRPYEQYF
clone_size: once; d_call: TRBD1; j_call: TRBJ1-1; v_call: TRBV29-1; cdr3_nt: TGCAGCGCTTGGTTCAGGGGGGGATCTTTCTTT; cdr3_aa: CSAWFRGGSFF
clone_size: once; d_call: -; j_call: TRBJ1-2; v_call: TRBV4-1; cdr3_nt: TGCGCCAGCAGCCAAGAGGGGGTCCGGAGGGGCTACACCTTC; cdr3_aa: CASSQEGVRRGYTF
clone_size: -; d_call: TRBD2; j_call: TRBJ2-3; v_call: TRBV5-8; cdr3_nt: TGTGCCAGCAGCTTGGGACTAGCGGGGGTGACAGATACGCAGTATTTT; cdr3_aa: CASSLGLAGVTDTQYF
clone_size: -; d_call: TRBD1; j_call: TRBJ1-6; v_call: TRBV28; cdr3_nt: TGTGCCAGCAGTCGACAGGGGGCGACCCGACGGAATAATTCACCCCTCCACTTT; cdr3_aa: CASSRQGATRRNNSPLHF
clone_size: -; d_call: TRBD2; j_call: TRBJ2-1; v_call: TRBV15; cdr3_nt: TGTGCCACCAGCCGTACCCCGACTAGCGGAGATTACAATGAGCAGTTCTTC; cdr3_aa: CATSRTPTSGDYNEQFF
clone_size: -; d_call: TRBD2; j_call: TRBJ2-7; v_call: TRBV28; cdr3_nt: TGTGCCAGCAGTTCCACCGGGCTAGCGGGAGTACACGAGCAGTACTTC; cdr3_aa: CASSSTGLAGVHEQYF
clone_size: -; d_call: -; j_call: TRBJ1-2; v_call: TRBV10-3; cdr3_nt: TGTGCCATCAGTGAGGGTGCTGGGCCAGCCTATGGCTACACCTTC; cdr3_aa: CAISEGAGPAYGYTF
clone_size: few; d_call: -; j_call: TRBJ1-4; v_call: TRBV12-5; cdr3_nt: TGTGCTAGTGGTTTGCCCCCAGAAAAACTGTTTTTT; cdr3_aa: CASGLPPEKLFF
clone_size: -; d_call: -; j_call: TRBJ1-5; v_call: TRBV28; cdr3_nt: TGTGCCAGCAGTTTGGGTAGGGAGGGCAATCAGCCCCAGCATTTT; cdr3_aa: CASSLGREGNQPQHF
clone_size: -; d_call: -; j_call: TRBJ1-1; v_call: TRBV12-3/TRBV12-4; cdr3_nt: TGTGCCAGCAGTCCGGGACTGGGGGTTGAAGCTTTCTTT; cdr3_aa: CASSPGLGVEAFF
clone_size: -; d_call: -; j_call: TRBJ1-1; v_call: TRBV5-1; cdr3_nt: TGCGCCAGCAGCTTGGAAGGAAGGAACACTGAAGCTTTCTTT; cdr3_aa: CASSLEGRNTEAFF
clone_size: -; d_call: -; j_call: TRBJ1-6; v_call: TRBV12-3/TRBV12-4; cdr3_nt: TGTGCCAGTTCTACCTCCTATAATTCACCCCTCCACTTT; cdr3_aa: CASSTSYNSPLHF
clone_size: -; d_call: TRBD1; j_call: TRBJ2-6; v_call: TRBV14; cdr3_nt: TGTGCCAGCAGCCAGACGGGACAGGACTGGTATGGGGCCAACGTCCTGACTTTC; cdr3_aa: CASSQTGQDWYGANVLTF
clone_size: once; d_call: TRBD1; j_call: TRBJ2-4; v_call: TRBV24-1; cdr3_nt: TGTGCCACCAGCCCGGGGCCCCGGACAGGGGGCCGGAACATTCAGTACTTC; cdr3_aa: CATSPGPRTGGRNIQYF
clone_size: -; d_call: -; j_call: TRBJ1-5; v_call: TRBV24-1; cdr3_nt: TGTGCCACCAGTGACCGAACAGGGAGGGTCCAGCATTTT; cdr3_aa: CATSDRTGRVQHF
clone_size: once; d_call: -; j_call: TRBJ2-6; v_call: TRBV7-9; cdr3_nt: TGTGCCAGCAGCTTACCCGGGGCCAACGTCCTGACTTTC; cdr3_aa: CASSLPGANVLTF
clone_size: few; d_call: TRBD2; j_call: TRBJ2-7; v_call: TRBV4-2; cdr3_nt: TGTGCCAGCAGCCAACTTGGCCTAGCGGACTACGAGCAGTACTTC; cdr3_aa: CASSQLGLADYEQYF
clone_size: -; d_call: TRBD1; j_call: TRBJ2-7; v_call: TRBV7-9; cdr3_nt: TGTGCCAGCAGCTTAGGGCCGGGACAGGAGACGCGGGAGCAGTACTTC; cdr3_aa: CASSLGPGQETREQYF
clone_size: -; d_call: TRBD1; j_call: TRBJ2-6; v_call: TRBV24-1; cdr3_nt: TGTGCCACCAGTGACCCAGGGGGCGGAGGGGCCAACGTCCTGACTTTC; cdr3_aa: CATSDPGGGGANVLTF
clone_size: -; d_call: -; j_call: TRBJ1-2; v_call: TRBV5-1; cdr3_nt: TGCGCCAGCAGCTTGGGGTCCTTAAGGGGATTAGCTGGCTACACCTTC; cdr3_aa: CASSLGSLRGLAGYTF
clone_size: few; d_call: -; j_call: TRBJ1-2; v_call: TRBV19; cdr3_nt: TGTGCCAGTACCCAGCCATCGACAGGATCTAACTATGGCTACACCTTC; cdr3_aa: CASTQPSTGSNYGYTF
clone_size: once; d_call: -; j_call: TRBJ2-5; v_call: TRBV18; cdr3_nt: TGTGCCAGCTCACCAAGTGCCGACGGGAGAGAGACCCAGTACTTC; cdr3_aa: CASSPSADGRETQYF
clone_size: once; d_call: -; j_call: TRBJ1-5; v_call: TRBV12-3/TRBV12-4; cdr3_nt: TGTGCCAGCAGTTTGCACCGCAATCAGCCCCAGCATTTT; cdr3_aa: CASSLHRNQPQHF
clone_size: -; d_call: -; j_call: TRBJ1-1; v_call: TRBV19; cdr3_nt: TGTGCCAGTACCCCCAGGGGAAGCCGGAGAGCTGAAGCTTTCTTT; cdr3_aa: CASTPRGSRRAEAFF
clone_size: -; d_call: TRBD1; j_call: TRBJ2-7; v_call: TRBV4-3; cdr3_nt: TGCGCCAGCAGCCAAGGGACAGGGCAACACGAGCAGTACTTC; cdr3_aa: CASSQGTGQHEQYF
clone_size: -; d_call: -; j_call: TRBJ2-5; v_call: TRBV13; cdr3_nt: TGTGCCAGCAGCTCCTCGGACCGCCTCAGGACCCAGTACTTC; cdr3_aa: CASSSSDRLRTQYF
clone_size: -; d_call: -; j_call: TRBJ1-2; v_call: TRBV15; cdr3_nt: TGTGCCACCAGCAGAGATCGGGGGTTCTATGGCTACACCTTC; cdr3_aa: CATSRDRGFYGYTF
clone_size: -; d_call: -; j_call: TRBJ1-1; v_call: TRBV11-3; cdr3_nt: TGTGCCACCGGAGCGGCCATGAACACTGAAGCTTTCTTT; cdr3_aa: CATGAAMNTEAFF
clone_size: few; d_call: -; j_call: TRBJ2-2; v_call: TRBV27; cdr3_nt: TGTGCCAGCAGTTTCTACGATCCGGGGACCGGGGAGCTGTTTTTT; cdr3_aa: CASSFYDPGTGELFF
clone_size: -; d_call: -; j_call: TRBJ2-7; v_call: TRBV3-1/TRBV3-2; cdr3_nt: TGTGCCAGCAGCCAAGAGGCCGACTCTGCCTACGAGCAGTACTTC; cdr3_aa: CASSQEADSAYEQYF
clone_size: -; d_call: TRBD2; j_call: TRBJ2-7; v_call: TRBV28; cdr3_nt: TGTGCCAGCAGTTCCCCTAGCGGTTCGGGCCAGTACGAGCAGTACTTC; cdr3_aa: CASSSPSGSGQYEQYF
clone_size: -; d_call: TRBD1; j_call: TRBJ2-7; v_call: TRBV29-1; cdr3_nt: TGCAGCGGAACATCTGGACAGGGTGGCGAGCAGTACTTC; cdr3_aa: CSGTSGQGGEQYF
clone_size: -; d_call: TRBD1; j_call: TRBJ2-5; v_call: TRBV11-3; cdr3_nt: TGTGCCAGCAGCTTAGGGACAGGGGAAGAGACCCAGTACTTC; cdr3_aa: CASSLGTGEETQYF
clone_size: -; d_call: -; j_call: TRBJ2-7; v_call: TRBV4-1; cdr3_nt: TGCGCCAGCAGCCAGGTAGGGATGAACTACGAGCAGTACTTC; cdr3_aa: CASSQVGMNYEQYF
clone_size: -; d_call: TRBD1; j_call: TRBJ1-5; v_call: TRBV2; cdr3_nt: TGTGCCAGAGGGGGGACAGGGGCTAGCAATCAGCCCCAGCATTTT; cdr3_aa: CARGGTGASNQPQHF
clone_size: -; d_call: TRBD2; j_call: TRBJ2-3; v_call: TRBV6-5; cdr3_nt: TGTGCCAGCAGTTACTCAGGGACTAGCGGGGGAGATACGCAGTATTTT; cdr3_aa: CASSYSGTSGGDTQYF